The sequence of this T cell receptor beta chain was determined in a study of blood T cell repertoires in COVID-19. Study information: COVID-19 samples, acute and convalescent, were from the United States, Italy and Spain. The analysed material was cDNA or gDNA that came from T cells, B-cell-depleted T cells, or PBMCs.

This CDR3 region has 15 residues. V was cut by 1 base and J by 4 bases, with 13 bases left in between. CDR1 and CDR2 (germline): SGHVS, FQNEAQ. Per the study methods: Estimated nucleated cell counts came from reference gene primer amplification. Here immunoSEQ multiplex PCR was the method, and the copy in TCRdb shows in-frame clones only, minus some. That table furnishes V, J and clone size, whereas the DNA furnished D and trimming. In the table there are approximately 400,000 clones, 88% of which are singletons. Followed over time, Seattle patients had been enrolled while infection was active. The sequence derives from a woman between 45 and 65 years old with COVID-19, enrolled during active disease. The sequenced material came from peripheral blood. The V gene is TRBV7-8, the J gene TRBJ1-2; D not certain. CDR3 nucleotides: TGTGCCAGCAGCTTAGGATCAGGCGATGGCTATGGCTACACCTTC. Translated: CASSLGSGDGYGYTF.